The present TCR beta chain was sequenced within a study of identical twins. Deletions cut 2 bases from V and 7 bases from J, with 9 bases between. Germline loops: CDR1 DFQATT, CDR2 SNEGSKA (reference sequence). The CDR3 covers 12 residues. At least ten counts were recorded for this clonotype. The antigen is undetermined. Study observations and caveats: Cord blood's abundant beta clonotypes had fewer insertions, unlike memory repertoires. Out-of-frame alpha sequences shared between twins exhibited an excess of low generation probability.

TCRdb itself ran the 5' RACE reads through MiXCR, one entry per CDR3 protein. The sample lists roughly 710,000 distinct CDR3 sequences, roughly 6.2% occurring once. The chain links TRBV20-1 to TRBJ1-5; weak D call: TRBD1 (5 bases). Sequences were obtained from naive T cells sorted from blood. This TCR was recovered from a man aged 18 to 35 in good health. CDR3 region: CSARSGDQPQHF. CDR3 bases: TGCAGTGCTAGATCGGGGGACCAGCCCCAGCATTTT.